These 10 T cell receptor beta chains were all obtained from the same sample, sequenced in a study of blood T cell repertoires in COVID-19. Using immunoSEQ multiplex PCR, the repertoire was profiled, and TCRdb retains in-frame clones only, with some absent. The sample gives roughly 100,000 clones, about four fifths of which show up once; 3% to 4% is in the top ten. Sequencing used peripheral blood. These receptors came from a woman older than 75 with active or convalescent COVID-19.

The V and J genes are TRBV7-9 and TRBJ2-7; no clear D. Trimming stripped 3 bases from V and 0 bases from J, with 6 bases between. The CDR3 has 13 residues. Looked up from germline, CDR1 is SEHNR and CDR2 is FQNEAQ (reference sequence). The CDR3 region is CASSFYSSYEQYF. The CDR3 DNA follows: TGTGCCAGCAGCTTTTACAGCTCCTACGAGCAGTACTTC.

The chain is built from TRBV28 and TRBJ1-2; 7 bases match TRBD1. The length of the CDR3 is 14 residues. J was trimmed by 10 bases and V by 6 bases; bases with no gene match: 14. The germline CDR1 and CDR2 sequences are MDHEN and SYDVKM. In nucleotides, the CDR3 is TGTGCCAGCAGAGGGGGCGGGCAGGGGACCCTCTACACCTTC. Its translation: CASRGGGQGTLYTF.

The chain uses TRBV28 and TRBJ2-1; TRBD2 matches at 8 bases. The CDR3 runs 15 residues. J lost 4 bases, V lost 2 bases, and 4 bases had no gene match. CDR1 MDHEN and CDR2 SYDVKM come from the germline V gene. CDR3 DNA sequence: TGTGCCAGCAGTTTAGCGGGGGGATTTTACAATGAGCAGTTCTTC. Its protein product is CASSLAGGFYNEQFF.

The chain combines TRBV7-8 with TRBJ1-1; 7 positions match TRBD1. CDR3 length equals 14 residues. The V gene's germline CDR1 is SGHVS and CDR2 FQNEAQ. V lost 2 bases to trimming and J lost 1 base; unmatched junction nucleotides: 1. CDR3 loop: CASSLRQGNTEAFF. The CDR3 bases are TGTGCCAGCAGCTTACGACAGGGGAACACTGAAGCTTTCTTT.

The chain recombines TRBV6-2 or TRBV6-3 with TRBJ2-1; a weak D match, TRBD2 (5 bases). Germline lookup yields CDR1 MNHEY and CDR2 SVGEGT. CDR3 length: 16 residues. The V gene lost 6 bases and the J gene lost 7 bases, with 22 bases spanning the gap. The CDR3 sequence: CASSRHEGTVGNEQFF. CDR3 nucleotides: TGTGCCAGCAGCCGACATGAGGGTACGGTCGGAAATGAGCAGTTCTTC.

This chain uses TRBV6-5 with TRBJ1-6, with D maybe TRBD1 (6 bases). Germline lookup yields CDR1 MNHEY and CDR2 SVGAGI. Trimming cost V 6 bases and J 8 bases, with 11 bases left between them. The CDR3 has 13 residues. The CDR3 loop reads CASRREGDSPLHF. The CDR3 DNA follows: TGTGCCAGCAGAAGGGAGGGGGATTCACCCCTCCACTTT.

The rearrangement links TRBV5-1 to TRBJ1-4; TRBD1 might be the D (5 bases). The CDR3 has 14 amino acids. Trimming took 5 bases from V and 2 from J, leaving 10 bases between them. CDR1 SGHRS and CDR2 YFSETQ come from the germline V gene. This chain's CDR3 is CASSRGRTNEKLFF. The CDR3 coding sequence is TGCGCCAGCAGTCGGGGGAGGACTAATGAAAAACTGTTTTTT.

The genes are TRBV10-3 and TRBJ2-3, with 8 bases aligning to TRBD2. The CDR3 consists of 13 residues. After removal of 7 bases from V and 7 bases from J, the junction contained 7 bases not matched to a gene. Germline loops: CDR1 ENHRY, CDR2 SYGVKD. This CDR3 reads CAIKTGGPNTQYF. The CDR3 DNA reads TGTGCCATCAAGACGGGAGGGCCTAATACGCAGTATTTT.

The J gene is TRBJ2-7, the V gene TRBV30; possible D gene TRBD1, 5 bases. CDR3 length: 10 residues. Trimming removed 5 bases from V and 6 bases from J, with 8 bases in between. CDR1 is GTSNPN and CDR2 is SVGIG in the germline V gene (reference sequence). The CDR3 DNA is TGTGCCTGGGATAGGGGCGAGCAGTACTTC. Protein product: CAWDRGEQYF.

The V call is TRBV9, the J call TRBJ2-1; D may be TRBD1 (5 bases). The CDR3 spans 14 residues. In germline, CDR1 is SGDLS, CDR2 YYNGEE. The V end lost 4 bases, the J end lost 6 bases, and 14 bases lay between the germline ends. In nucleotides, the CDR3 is TGTGCCAGCAGCCAGCATCAGGGAACCAATGAGCAGTTCTTC. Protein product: CASSQHQGTNEQFF.